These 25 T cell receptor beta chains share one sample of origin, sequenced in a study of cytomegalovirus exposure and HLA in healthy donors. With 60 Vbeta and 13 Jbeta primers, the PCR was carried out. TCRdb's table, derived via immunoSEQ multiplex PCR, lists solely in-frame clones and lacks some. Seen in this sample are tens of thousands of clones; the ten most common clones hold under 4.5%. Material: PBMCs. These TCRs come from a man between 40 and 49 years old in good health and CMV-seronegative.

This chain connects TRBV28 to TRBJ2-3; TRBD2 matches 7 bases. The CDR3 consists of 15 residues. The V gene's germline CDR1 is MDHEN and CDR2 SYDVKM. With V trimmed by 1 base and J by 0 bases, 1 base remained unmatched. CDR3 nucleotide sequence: TGTGCCAGCAGTTTATACGGGAGGAGCACAGATACGCAGTATTTT. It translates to CASSLYGRSTDTQYF.

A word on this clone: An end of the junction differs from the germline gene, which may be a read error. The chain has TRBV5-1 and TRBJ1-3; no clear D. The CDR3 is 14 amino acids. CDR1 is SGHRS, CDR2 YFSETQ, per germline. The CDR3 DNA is TGCGCCAGCAGCTTGGACCGACCGGGAAGCACCATATATTTT. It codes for CASSLDRPGSTIYF.

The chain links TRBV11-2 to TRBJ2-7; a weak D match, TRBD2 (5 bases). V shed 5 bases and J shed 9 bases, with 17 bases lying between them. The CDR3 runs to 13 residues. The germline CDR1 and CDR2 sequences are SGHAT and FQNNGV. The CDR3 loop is CASSPTMGGGQYF. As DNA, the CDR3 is TGTGCCAGCAGCCCAACAATGGGCGGAGGGCAGTACTTC. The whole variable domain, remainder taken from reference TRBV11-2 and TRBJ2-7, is EAGVAQSPRYKIIEKRQSVAFWCNPISGHATLYWYQQILGQGPKLLIQFQNNGVVDDSQLPKDRFSAERLKGVDSTLKIQPAKLEDSAVYLCASSPTMGGGQYFGPGTRLTVT.

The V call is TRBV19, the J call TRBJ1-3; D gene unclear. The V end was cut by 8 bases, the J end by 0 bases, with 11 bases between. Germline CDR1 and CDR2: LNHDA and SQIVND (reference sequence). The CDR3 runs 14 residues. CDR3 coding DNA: TGTGCCAGTGAGAGGCGGCGCTCTGGAAACACCATATATTTT. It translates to CASERRRSGNTIYF.

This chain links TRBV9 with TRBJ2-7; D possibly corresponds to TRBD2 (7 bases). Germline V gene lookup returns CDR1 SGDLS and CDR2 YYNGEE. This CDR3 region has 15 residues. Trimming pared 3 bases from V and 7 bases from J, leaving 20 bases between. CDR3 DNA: TGTGCCAGCAGCGGCCAACAGGGAGGGTCGGGAGAGCAGTACTTC. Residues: CASSGQQGGSGEQYF. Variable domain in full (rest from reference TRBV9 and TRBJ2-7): DSGVTQTPKHLITATGQRVTLRCSPRSGDLSVYWYQQSLDQGLQFLIQYYNGEERAKGNILERFSAQQFPDLHSELNLSSLELGDSALYFCASSGQQGGSGEQYFGPGTRLTVT.

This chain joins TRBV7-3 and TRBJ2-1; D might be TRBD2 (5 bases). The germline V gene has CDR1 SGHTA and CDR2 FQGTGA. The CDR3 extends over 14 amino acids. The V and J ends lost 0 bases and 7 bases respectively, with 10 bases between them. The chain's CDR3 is CASSLTGELNEQFF. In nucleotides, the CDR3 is TGTGCCAGCAGCTTAACTGGGGAGCTGAATGAGCAGTTCTTC.

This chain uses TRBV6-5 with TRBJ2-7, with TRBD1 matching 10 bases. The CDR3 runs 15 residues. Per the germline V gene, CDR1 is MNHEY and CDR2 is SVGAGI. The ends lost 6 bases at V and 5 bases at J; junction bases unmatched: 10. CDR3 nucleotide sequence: TGTGCCAGCAGCACCCCGGGACAGGGGAGAGACGAGCAGTACTTC. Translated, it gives CASSTPGQGRDEQYF.

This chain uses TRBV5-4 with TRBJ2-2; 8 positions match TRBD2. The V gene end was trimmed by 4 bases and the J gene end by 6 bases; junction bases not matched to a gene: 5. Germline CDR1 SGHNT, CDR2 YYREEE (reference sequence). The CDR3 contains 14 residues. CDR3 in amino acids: CASSPGGAAGELFF. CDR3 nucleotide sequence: TGTGCCAGCAGCCCGGGGGGGGCGGCCGGGGAGCTGTTTTTT. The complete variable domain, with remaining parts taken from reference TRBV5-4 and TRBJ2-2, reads ETGVTQSPTHLIKTRGQQVTLRCSSQSGHNTVSWYQQALGQGPQFIFQYYREEENGRGNFPPRFSGLQFPNYSSELNVNALELDDSALYLCASSPGGAAGELFFGEGSRLTVL.

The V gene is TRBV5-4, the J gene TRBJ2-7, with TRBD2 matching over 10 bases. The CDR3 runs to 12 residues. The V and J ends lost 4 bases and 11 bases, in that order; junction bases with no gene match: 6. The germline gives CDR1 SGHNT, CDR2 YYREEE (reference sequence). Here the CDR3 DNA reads TGTGCCAGCAGCCGTCCGGGACTAGCGAAGTACTTC. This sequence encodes CASSRPGLAKYF.

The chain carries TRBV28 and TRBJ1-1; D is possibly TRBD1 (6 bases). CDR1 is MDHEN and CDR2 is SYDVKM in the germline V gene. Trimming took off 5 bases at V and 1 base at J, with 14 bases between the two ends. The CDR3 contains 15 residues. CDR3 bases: TGTGCCAGCAGTATAGGGGGAAGAACGAACACTGAAGCTTTCTTT. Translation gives CASSIGGRTNTEAFF. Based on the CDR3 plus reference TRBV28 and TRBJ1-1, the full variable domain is DVKVTQSSRYLVKRTGEKVFLECVQDMDHENMFWYRQDPGLGLRLIYFSYDVKMKEKGDIPEGYSVSREKKERFSLILESASTNQTSMYLCASSIGGRTNTEAFFGQGTRLTVV.

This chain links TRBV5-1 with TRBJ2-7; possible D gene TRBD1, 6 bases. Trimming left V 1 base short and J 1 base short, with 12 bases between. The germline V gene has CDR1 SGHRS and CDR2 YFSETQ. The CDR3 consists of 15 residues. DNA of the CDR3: TGCGCCAGCAGCTTGCTACAGGGCTATTCCTACGAGCAGTACTTC. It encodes CASSLLQGYSYEQYF.

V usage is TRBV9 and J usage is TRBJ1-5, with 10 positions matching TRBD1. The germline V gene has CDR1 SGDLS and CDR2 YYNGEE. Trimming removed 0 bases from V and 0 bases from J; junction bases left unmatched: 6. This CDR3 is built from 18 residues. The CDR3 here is CASSVGETGGHSNQPQHF. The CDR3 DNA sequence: TGTGCCAGCAGCGTAGGCGAGACAGGGGGCCATAGCAATCAGCCCCAGCATTTT.

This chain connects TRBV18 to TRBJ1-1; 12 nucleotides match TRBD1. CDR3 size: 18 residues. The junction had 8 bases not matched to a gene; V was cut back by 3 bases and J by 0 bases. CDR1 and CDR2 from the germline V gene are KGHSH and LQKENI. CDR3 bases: TGTGCCAGCTCACCTCTCCGGGACAGGGGGCGGGTGAACACTGAAGCTTTCTTT. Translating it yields CASSPLRDRGRVNTEAFF.

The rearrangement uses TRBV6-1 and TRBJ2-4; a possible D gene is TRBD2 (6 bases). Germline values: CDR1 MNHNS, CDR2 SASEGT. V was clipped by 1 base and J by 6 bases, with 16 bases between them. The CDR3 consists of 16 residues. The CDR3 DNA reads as TGTGCCAGCAGTGAAGGGGCCAGTGCGGGGAGAAACATTCAGTACTTC. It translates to CASSEGASAGRNIQYF.

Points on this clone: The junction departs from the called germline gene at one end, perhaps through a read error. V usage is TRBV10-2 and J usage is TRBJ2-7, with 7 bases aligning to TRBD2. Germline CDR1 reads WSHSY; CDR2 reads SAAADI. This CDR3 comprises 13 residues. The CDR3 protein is CASSERAGAVLDF. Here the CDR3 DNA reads TGCGCCAGCAGTGAGAGGGCGGGAGCGGTTTTGGACTTC.

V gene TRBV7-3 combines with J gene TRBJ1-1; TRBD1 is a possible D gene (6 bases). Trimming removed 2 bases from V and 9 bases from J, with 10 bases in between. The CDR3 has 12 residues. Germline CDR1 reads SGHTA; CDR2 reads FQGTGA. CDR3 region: CASSLETGQAFF. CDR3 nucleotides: TGTGCCAGCAGCTTAGAGACAGGACAAGCTTTCTTT.

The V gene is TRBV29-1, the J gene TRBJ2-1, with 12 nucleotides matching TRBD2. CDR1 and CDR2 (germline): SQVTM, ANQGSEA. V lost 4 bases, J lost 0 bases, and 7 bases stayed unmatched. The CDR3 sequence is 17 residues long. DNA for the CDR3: TGCAGCGTTGGGGGACTAGCGGGCGTAAGCTCCTACAATGAGCAGTTCTTC. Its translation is CSVGGLAGVSSYNEQFF.

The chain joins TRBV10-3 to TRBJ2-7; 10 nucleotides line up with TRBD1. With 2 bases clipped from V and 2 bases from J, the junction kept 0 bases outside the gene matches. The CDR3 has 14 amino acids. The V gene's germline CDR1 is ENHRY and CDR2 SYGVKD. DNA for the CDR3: TGTGCCATCAGTGAGGGGACAGGGGCCTACGAGCAGTACTTC. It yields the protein CAISEGTGAYEQYF.

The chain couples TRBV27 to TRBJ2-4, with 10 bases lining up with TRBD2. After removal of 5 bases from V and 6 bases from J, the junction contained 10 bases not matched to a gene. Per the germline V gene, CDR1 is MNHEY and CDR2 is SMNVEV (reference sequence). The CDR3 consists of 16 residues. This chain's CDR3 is CASSLSGRAERNIQYF. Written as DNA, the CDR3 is TGTGCCAGCAGTCTGAGCGGGAGGGCTGAGAGAAACATTCAGTACTTC.

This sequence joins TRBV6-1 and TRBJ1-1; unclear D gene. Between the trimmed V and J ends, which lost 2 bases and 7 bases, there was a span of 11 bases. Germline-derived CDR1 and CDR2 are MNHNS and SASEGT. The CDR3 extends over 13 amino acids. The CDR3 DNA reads TGTGCCAGCAGTGAACGGACCGGGGATGAAGCTTTCTTT. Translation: CASSERTGDEAFF.

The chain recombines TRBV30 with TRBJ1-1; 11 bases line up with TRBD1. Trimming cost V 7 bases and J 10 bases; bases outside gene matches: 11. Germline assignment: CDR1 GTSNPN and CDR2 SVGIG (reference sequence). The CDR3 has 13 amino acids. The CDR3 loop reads CAFWDRGKDGAFF. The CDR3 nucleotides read TGTGCCTTCTGGGACAGGGGGAAAGATGGAGCTTTCTTT.

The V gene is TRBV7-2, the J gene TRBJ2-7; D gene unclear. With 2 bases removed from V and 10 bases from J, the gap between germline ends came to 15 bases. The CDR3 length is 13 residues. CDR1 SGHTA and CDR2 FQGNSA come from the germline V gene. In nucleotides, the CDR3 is TGTGCCAGCAGCTTACCCCCCTCGCGCCCTCAGTACTTC. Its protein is CASSLPPSRPQYF.

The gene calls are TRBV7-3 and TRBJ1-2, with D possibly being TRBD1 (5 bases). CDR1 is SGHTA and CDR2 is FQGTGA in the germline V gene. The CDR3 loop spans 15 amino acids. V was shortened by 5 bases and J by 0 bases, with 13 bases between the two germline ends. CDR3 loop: CASSPGVRANYGYTF. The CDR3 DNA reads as TGTGCCAGCAGCCCGGGGGTGAGAGCTAACTATGGCTACACCTTC.

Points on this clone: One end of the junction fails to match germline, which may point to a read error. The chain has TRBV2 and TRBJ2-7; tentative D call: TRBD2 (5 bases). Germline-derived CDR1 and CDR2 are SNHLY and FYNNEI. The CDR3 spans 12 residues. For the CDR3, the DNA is TGTGCCAGCAGTGAAAGACTACCCCCCGGGGACTTC. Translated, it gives CASSERLPPGDF.

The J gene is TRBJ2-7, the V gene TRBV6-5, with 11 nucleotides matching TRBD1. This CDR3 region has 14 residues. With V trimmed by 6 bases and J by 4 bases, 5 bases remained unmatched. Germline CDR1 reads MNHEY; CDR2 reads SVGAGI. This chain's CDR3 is CASSPGQGAYEQYF. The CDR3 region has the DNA TGTGCCAGCAGCCCCGGACAGGGGGCTTACGAGCAGTACTTC.